This passage covers 8 T cell receptor beta chains from one sample sequenced in a study of T cell repertoires in cytomegalovirus infection. TCRdb recomputed calls from the reads with MiXCR, one row per CDR3 protein. This sample has some 700,000 distinct CDR3 sequences; approximately 40% occur once, and the top ten carry 2.5% to 3%. Sequenced sample: PBMCs. The receptors stem from a human donor in good health (CMV status not recorded). Some clones in this sample may be carry-over from other donors' samples.

This clonotype turned up a few times. The chain carries TRBV28 and TRBJ1-1; no definite D call. Germline lookup yields CDR1 MDHEN and CDR2 SYDVKM. V lost 3 bases, J lost 0 bases, and 8 bases lay in between. The CDR3 sequence is 14 residues long. The CDR3 is CASSFVQLNTEAFF. CDR3 DNA sequence: TGTGCCAGCAGTTTTGTACAGCTGAACACTGAAGCTTTCTTT. Together with reference TRBV28 and TRBJ1-1, the CDR3 gives the full variable domain: DVKVTQSSRYLVKRTGEKVFLECVQDMDHENMFWYRQDPGLGLRLIYFSYDVKMKEKGDIPEGYSVSREKKERFSLILESASTNQTSMYLCASSFVQLNTEAFFGQGTRLTVV.

This clonotype appeared a few times. V is TRBV28 and J is TRBJ1-1; 7 bases are shared with TRBD1. CDR3 size: 16 residues. J lost 0 bases, V lost 3 bases, and 7 bases had no gene match. Per the germline V gene, CDR1 is MDHEN and CDR2 is SYDVKM. The CDR3 region is CASSFETGTLNTEAFF. The CDR3, as DNA: TGTGCCAGCAGTTTTGAGACAGGGACCTTGAACACTGAAGCTTTCTTT.

At least ten counts were recorded for this clonotype. The chain is built from TRBV5-1 and TRBJ1-1; possible D gene TRBD1, 5 bases. Germline CDR1 is SGHRS and CDR2 is YFSETQ. The CDR3 consists of 15 residues. V was clipped by 5 bases and J by 7 bases, with 21 bases between them. CDR3 amino acids: CASSSETRGGNEAFF. CDR3 DNA sequence: TGCGCCAGCAGTTCCGAGACTCGGGGGGGGAATGAAGCTTTCTTT.

This sequence joins TRBV14 and TRBJ2-6; D call uncertain. The germline V gene encodes CDR1 SGHDN and CDR2 FVKESK. There are 15 residues in the CDR3. V lost 1 base to trimming and J lost 4 bases, with 8 bases between them. CDR3: CASSQGRSGANVLTF. The CDR3 DNA reads TGTGCCAGCAGCCAAGGTCGTTCCGGGGCCAACGTCCTGACTTTC.

This clonotype was found many times. V usage is TRBV7-9 and J usage is TRBJ2-2; D is undetermined. This CDR3 is built from 13 residues. V was cut by 2 bases and J by 3 bases, with 4 bases left in between. Germline V gene lookup returns CDR1 SEHNR and CDR2 FQNEAQ (reference sequence). CDR3 loop: CASSLRDTGELFF. DNA for the CDR3: TGTGCCAGCAGCTTACGGGACACCGGGGAGCTGTTTTTT.

This clonotype has a count of ten or more. The rearrangement joins TRBV7-2 to TRBJ2-7; 13 nucleotides match TRBD2. The CDR3 runs to 18 residues. Germline trimming cut 0 bases from V and 4 bases from J; bases unmatched to any gene: 9. Germline values: CDR1 SGHTA, CDR2 FQGNSA. The CDR3 DNA is TGTGCCAGCAGCTTAGCCCCGGGACTAGCGGGGTCCGGGTACGAGCAGTACTTC. It specifies CASSLAPGLAGSGYEQYF.

This chain connects TRBV4-2 to TRBJ1-5; no reliable D call. The germline V gene has CDR1 LGHNA and CDR2 YNFKEQ. V shed 1 base and J shed 6 bases, with 7 bases lying between them. The CDR3 length is 13 residues. This CDR3 is CASSQGEIQPQHF. CDR3 in DNA: TGTGCCAGCAGCCAAGGGGAGATTCAGCCCCAGCATTTT.

This sequence joins TRBV19 and TRBJ1-3; D is uncertain. Trimming took off 6 bases at V and 0 bases at J, with 15 bases between the two ends. The CDR3 runs to 16 residues. The germline CDR1 and CDR2 sequences are LNHDA and SQIVND (reference sequence). The CDR3 DNA reads TGTGCCAGTAGCACCTCACAGCTCCGCTCTGGAAACACCATATATTTT. This encodes CASSTSQLRSGNTIYF.